Listed here are 4 T cell receptor beta chains from one sample, sequenced in a study of graft-versus-host responses after intestinal transplantation. Clones were read by immunoSEQ multiplex PCR, and TCRdb kept only the in-frame ones, dropping some. The sample holds tens of thousands of clones, 80% to 95% seen once. Their recognized antigens are unknown. The input for sequencing was unstimulated CD4+ T cells sorted from spleen or lymph node cells, taken before intestinal transplant. The receptors derive from a human donor who received an intestinal transplant.

The chain combines TRBV5-1 with TRBJ1-1; D possibly corresponds to TRBD1 (6 bases). CDR3 length: 14 residues. Trimming took 4 bases from V and 6 from J, leaving 16 bases between them. Germline-derived CDR1 and CDR2 are SGHRS and YFSETQ. CDR3 loop: CASSGWTARSEAFF. CDR3 DNA: TGCGCCAGCAGCGGCTGGACAGCTCGCTCTGAAGCTTTCTTT.

The rearrangement links TRBV5-1 to TRBJ2-5; no firm D call. Per the germline V gene, CDR1 is SGHRS and CDR2 is YFSETQ. The V end lost 0 bases, the J end lost 5 bases, and 14 bases lay between the germline ends. The CDR3 has 15 amino acids. The DNA for the CDR3 is TGCGCCAGCAGCTTGGTGCAGGCCCCTCGGGAGACCCAGTACTTC. Amino acid sequence: CASSLVQAPRETQYF.

The DNA of the CDR3 is TGTGCCACCAGCAGAGAACCTAGCGCGCAGTACTTC. Amino acid sequence: CATSREPSAQYF. This chain uses TRBV15 with TRBJ2-7; TRBD2 might be the D (6 bases). With 0 bases removed from V and 9 bases from J, the gap between germline ends came to 9 bases. The CDR3 has 12 residues. Germline CDR1 LNHNV, CDR2 YYDKDF (reference sequence).

This chain uses TRBV27 with TRBJ2-2, with D tentatively TRBD2 (6 bases). The CDR3 extends over 18 amino acids. V was pared by 3 bases and J by 0 bases, with 17 bases between. In germline, CDR1 is MNHEY, CDR2 SMNVEV (reference sequence). CDR3 DNA: TGTGCCAGCAGTTTCGGCACCCTCGGCGGGACGAACACCGGGGAGCTGTTTTTT. Amino acid sequence: CASSFGTLGGTNTGELFF.